The 10 T cell receptor beta chains listed next were all sequenced from one sample in a study of T cell responses to AZD1222 COVID-19 vaccine. Assay: immunoSEQ multiplex PCR; the TCRdb copy retains only in-frame clones and omits some. The sample has about 97,000 clones, approximately 90% seen once. The source material was peripheral blood, sampled on day 0 of AZD1222 vaccination. These receptors originate from an adult in good health.

The V gene is TRBV30, the J gene TRBJ2-3, with 8 bases aligning to TRBD2. J gave up 2 bases and V 6 bases, and 10 bases lay outside the gene matches. This CDR3 comprises 15 residues. The germline V gene has CDR1 GTSNPN and CDR2 SVGIG (reference sequence). CDR3 sequence reads: CACQRAGAFTDTQYF. CDR3 in DNA: TGTGCCTGCCAAAGAGCGGGGGCATTCACAGATACGCAGTATTTT.

The chain is built from TRBV5-6 and TRBJ2-7, with 8 bases fitting TRBD2. The CDR3 consists of 12 residues. CDR1 is SGHDT, CDR2 YYEEEE, per germline. V dropped 3 bases and J dropped 7; count of bases not matched to a gene: 3. The CDR3: CASSSLAGEQYF. Here the CDR3 DNA reads TGTGCCAGCAGCTCCTTAGCGGGAGAGCAGTACTTC.

The table lists this clone with a few counts. The genes are TRBV7-9 and TRBJ2-2, with 8 bases aligning to TRBD1. Germline CDR1 SEHNR, CDR2 FQNEAQ (reference sequence). After removal of 5 bases from V and 4 bases from J, the junction contained 6 bases not matched to a gene. This CDR3 is built from 15 residues. CDR3 nucleotide sequence: TGTGCCAGCAGCCCCGACAGGGGAGGCACCGGGGAGCTGTTTTTT. Its translation is CASSPDRGGTGELFF.

This clone was picked up a small number of times. This chain joins TRBV14 and TRBJ2-3, with D possibly matching TRBD1 (6 bases). The V gene's germline CDR1 is SGHDN and CDR2 FVKESK. The CDR3 has 16 residues. Trimming took off 3 bases at V and 4 bases at J, with 17 bases between the two ends. The CDR3 sequence: CASSQGAETRADTQYF. The CDR3, as DNA: TGTGCCAGCAGCCAGGGGGCGGAGACGAGGGCAGATACGCAGTATTTT.

The chain is built from TRBV4-1 and TRBJ2-2; unclear D gene. Per germline, CDR1 MGHRA and CDR2 YSYEKL. The CDR3 extends over 15 amino acids. Between the trimmed V and J ends, which lost 1 base and 3 bases, there was a span of 9 bases. The CDR3 DNA follows: TGCGCCAGCAGCCAAGTTATAAGGTACACCGGGGAGCTGTTTTTT. Encoded protein: CASSQVIRYTGELFF.

This clone was counted between two and nine times. This chain joins TRBV6-1 and TRBJ2-1; D is ambiguous. The V and J ends lost 3 bases and 2 bases respectively, with 8 bases between them. CDR3 length: 14 amino acids. Germline V gene sequence: CDR1 MNHNS, CDR2 SASEGT. The CDR3 nucleotides are TGTGCCAGCAGTGATAGGAGTCCCTACAATGAGCAGTTCTTC. It is translated as CASSDRSPYNEQFF.

This chain uses TRBV19 with TRBJ2-7; D might be TRBD2 (5 bases). This CDR3 contains 10 residues. V shed 7 bases and J shed 6 bases, with 7 bases lying between them. CDR1 is LNHDA, CDR2 SQIVND, per germline (reference sequence). CDR3 DNA sequence: TGTGCCAGTACCCGGGGCGAGCAGTACTTC. Its translation: CASTRGEQYF.

The CDR3 DNA reads as TGTGCCAGCAGTGGGACTGCGGGGACCCAGTACTTC. This encodes CASSGTAGTQYF. This sequence joins TRBV2 and TRBJ2-5; D perhaps matches TRBD2 (5 bases). With 4 bases removed from V and 7 bases from J, the gap between germline ends came to 10 bases. CDR1 and CDR2 from the germline V gene are SNHLY and FYNNEI. The CDR3 sequence is 12 residues long. The whole variable domain, remainder taken from reference TRBV2 and TRBJ2-5, is EPEVTQTPSHQVTQMGQEVILRCVPISNHLYFYWYRQILGQKVEFLVSFYNNEISEKSEIFDDQFSVERPDGSNFTLKIRSTKLEDSAMYFCASSGTAGTQYFGPGTRLLVL.

This clone occurred once. J is TRBJ1-1 and V is TRBV15; unclear D gene. Germline CDR1 and CDR2: LNHNV and YYDKDF (reference sequence). V was shortened by 0 bases and J by 2 bases, with 10 bases between the two germline ends. CDR3 length: 15 residues. Here the CDR3 DNA reads TGTGCCACCAGCAGAGATAAGGCGTTTAACACTGAAGCTTTCTTT. This gives the protein CATSRDKAFNTEAFF. Complete variable domain (other parts from reference TRBV15 and TRBJ1-1): DAMVIQNPRYQVTQFGKPVTLSCSQTLNHNVMYWYQQKSSQAPKLLFHYYDKDFNNEADTPDNFQSRRPNTSFCFLDIRSPGLGDTAMYLCATSRDKAFNTEAFFGQGTRLTVV.

This clone was seen only a few times. The chain recombines TRBV5-1 with TRBJ2-3, with D perhaps matching TRBD2 (5 bases). Germline lookup yields CDR1 SGHRS and CDR2 YFSETQ. Trimming pared 4 bases from V and 0 bases from J, leaving 12 bases between. This CDR3 contains 15 residues. CDR3 protein: CASSPLDFSTDTQYF. The CDR3 DNA is TGCGCCAGCAGCCCACTAGATTTTAGCACAGATACGCAGTATTTT.